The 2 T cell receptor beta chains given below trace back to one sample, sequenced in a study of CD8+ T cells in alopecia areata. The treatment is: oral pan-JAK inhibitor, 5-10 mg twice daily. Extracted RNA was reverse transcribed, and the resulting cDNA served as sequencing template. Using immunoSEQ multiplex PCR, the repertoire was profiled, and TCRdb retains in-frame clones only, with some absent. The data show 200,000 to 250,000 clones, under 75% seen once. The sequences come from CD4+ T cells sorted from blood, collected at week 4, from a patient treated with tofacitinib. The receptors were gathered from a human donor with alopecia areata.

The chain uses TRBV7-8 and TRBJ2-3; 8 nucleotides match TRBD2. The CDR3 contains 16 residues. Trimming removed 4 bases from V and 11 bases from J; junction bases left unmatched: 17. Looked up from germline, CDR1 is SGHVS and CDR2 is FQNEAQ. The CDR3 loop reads CASSSLTSEGFWGQYF. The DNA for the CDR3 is TGTGCCAGCAGCTCCTTGACTAGCGAGGGATTCTGGGGGCAGTATTTT.

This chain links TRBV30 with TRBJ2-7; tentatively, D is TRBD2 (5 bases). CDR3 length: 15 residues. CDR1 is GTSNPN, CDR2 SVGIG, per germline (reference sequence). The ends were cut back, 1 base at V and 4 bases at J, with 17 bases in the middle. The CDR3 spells CAWSESQLAWYEQYF. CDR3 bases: TGTGCCTGGAGTGAGTCTCAGCTAGCCTGGTACGAGCAGTACTTC.